What follows is one T cell receptor beta chain and its context. What it binds is not known. On average about 100,000 T cells per donor were immunosequenced. This record belongs to a study of T cells in tuberculosis. Study-level points and caveats: Active tuberculosis patients had shorter CDR3-alpha; the beta difference was nonsignificant. Smaller distances to GMM-specific TCRs suggested their expansion in active tuberculosis. Using the GMM-specific repertoire gave about 84% accuracy versus around 70% with motifs.

Only in-frame clones appear in the TCRdb table, and some are missing; sequencing was by immunoSEQ multiplex PCR. This table holds over 40,000 clones, 95% found once. This CDR3 spans 12 amino acids. Trimming pared 1 base from V and 5 bases from J, leaving 5 bases between. CDR1 and CDR2 (germline): SGHVS, FNYEAQ. This chain joins TRBV7-6 and TRBJ2-5; D is ambiguous. This receptor was identified in a donor aged 10-29 years with latent tuberculosis or without tuberculosis infection. Source material: PBMCs. The CDR3 DNA sequence: TGTGCCAGCAGCTTAGTCGGGGAGACCCAGTACTTC. This gives the protein CASSLVGETQYF.